This T cell receptor beta chain was identified in a study of response to subunit inactivated influenza vaccine. Germline CDR1 is SGHRS and CDR2 is YFSETQ. The V and J ends lost 4 bases and 3 bases, in that order; junction bases with no gene match: 10. The CDR3 sequence is 16 residues long. General study points: There was a suggestion from the authors that each seasonal influenza vaccination recruits few new T cells.

As concerns this clonotype: Its antigen is unidentified.

MiXCR, applied by TCRdb to the RT-PCR reads, yields one record per CDR3 protein. The sample consists of hundreds of thousands of distinct CDR3 sequences, 12% of them appearing once. V usage is TRBV5-1 and J usage is TRBJ2-5, with TRBD1 identical over 9 bases. Sequenced here: PBMCs from blood, sampled on the day of vaccination. The TCR comes from a man in his fifties or sixties who received an inactivated influenza vaccine. The CDR3 DNA is TGCGCCAGCAGCCCGCGGACAGGGGCAAACGAAGAGACCCAGTACTTC. This codes for CASSPRTGANEETQYF.